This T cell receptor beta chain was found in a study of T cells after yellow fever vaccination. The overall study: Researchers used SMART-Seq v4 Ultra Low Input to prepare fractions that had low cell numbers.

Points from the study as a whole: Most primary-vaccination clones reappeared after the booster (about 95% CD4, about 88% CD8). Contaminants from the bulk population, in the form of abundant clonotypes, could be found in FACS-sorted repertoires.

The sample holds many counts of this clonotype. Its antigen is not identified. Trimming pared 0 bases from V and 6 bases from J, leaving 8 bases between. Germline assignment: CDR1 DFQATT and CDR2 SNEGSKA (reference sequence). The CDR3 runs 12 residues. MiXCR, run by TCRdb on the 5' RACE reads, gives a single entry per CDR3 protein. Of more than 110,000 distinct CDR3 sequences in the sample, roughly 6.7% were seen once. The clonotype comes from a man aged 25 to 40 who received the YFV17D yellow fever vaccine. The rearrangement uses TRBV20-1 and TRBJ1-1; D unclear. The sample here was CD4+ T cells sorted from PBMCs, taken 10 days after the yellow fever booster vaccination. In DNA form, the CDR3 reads TGCAGTGCTAGAGATGGAATATCTGAAGCTTTCTTT. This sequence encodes CSARDGISEAFF.